This T cell receptor beta chain was recovered during a study of blood T cell repertoires in COVID-19. The germline V gene encodes CDR1 MNHEY and CDR2 SVGAGI. The ends lost 6 bases at V and 7 bases at J; junction bases unmatched: 11. CDR3 size: 15 residues. In the original analysis: From reference gene primer amplification, estimates of nucleated cell counts were derived. Generated by immunoSEQ multiplex PCR, the TCRdb table keeps only in-frame clones and is missing some. The V and J calls and clone size are taken from that table; D and trimming were inferred from the DNA. This sample has about 400,000 clones, with 87% found just once.

The source of this sequence is a woman in her forties or fifties who had recovered from COVID-19. Sequenced sample: PBMCs or T cells enriched from blood (not recorded which). The chain links TRBV6-5 to TRBJ2-1, with 8 bases lining up with TRBD1. This CDR3 is CASSPAGQGRNEQFF. In nucleotides, the CDR3 is TGTGCCAGCAGCCCCGCTGGACAGGGACGGAATGAGCAGTTCTTC.